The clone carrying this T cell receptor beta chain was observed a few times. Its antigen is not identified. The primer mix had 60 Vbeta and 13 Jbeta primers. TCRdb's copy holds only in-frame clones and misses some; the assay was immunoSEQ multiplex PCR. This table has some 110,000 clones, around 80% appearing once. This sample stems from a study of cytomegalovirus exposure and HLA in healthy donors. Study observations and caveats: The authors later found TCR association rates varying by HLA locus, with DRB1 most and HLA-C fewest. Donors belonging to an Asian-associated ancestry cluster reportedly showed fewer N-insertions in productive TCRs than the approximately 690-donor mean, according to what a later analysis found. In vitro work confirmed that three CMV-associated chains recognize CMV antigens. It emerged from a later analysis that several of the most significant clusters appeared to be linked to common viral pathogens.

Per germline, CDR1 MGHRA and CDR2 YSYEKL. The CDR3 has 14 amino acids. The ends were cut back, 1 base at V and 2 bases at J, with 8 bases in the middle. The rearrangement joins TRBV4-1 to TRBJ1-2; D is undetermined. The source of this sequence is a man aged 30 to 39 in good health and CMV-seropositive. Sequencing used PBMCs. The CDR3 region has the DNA TGCGCCAGCAGCCAAGTTCTCGGGAACTATGGCTACACCTTC. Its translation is CASSQVLGNYGYTF.